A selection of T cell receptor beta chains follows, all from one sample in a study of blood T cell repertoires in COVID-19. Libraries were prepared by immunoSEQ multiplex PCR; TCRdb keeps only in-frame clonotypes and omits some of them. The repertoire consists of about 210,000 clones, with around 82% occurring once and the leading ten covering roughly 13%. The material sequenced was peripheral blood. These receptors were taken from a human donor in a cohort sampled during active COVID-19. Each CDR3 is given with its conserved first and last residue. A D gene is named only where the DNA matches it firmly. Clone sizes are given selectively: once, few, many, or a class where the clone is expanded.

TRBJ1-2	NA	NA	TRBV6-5	TGTGCCAGCAGTTACTCGGGGCAGGGCACCGGCTACACCTTC	CASSYSGQGTGYTF
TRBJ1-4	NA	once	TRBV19	TGTGCCAGTAGCATACAGGGAGGGAATGAAAAACTGTTTTTT	CASSIQGGNEKLFF
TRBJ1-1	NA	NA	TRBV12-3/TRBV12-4	TGTGCCAGCAGCCCGACAGGTTCCACTGAAGCTTTCTTT	CASSPTGSTEAFF
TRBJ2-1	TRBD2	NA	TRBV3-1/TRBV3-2	TGTGCCAGCAGCCAAGATATAGCGGGGGGTACAAATGAGCAGTTCTTC	CASSQDIAGGTNEQFF
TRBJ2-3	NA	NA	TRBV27	TGTGCCAGCAGTTTAATAAAGGGGGCAGATACGCAGTATTTT	CASSLIKGADTQYF
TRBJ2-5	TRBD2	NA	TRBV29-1	TGCAGCGTTGGTCACGCGGGAGGCCTCCAAGAGACCCAGTACTTC	CSVGHAGGLQETQYF
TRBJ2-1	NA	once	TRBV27	TGTGCCAGCAGTTCGGGCCTCAGCGGAGGGGATCAATACAATGAGCAGTTCTTC	CASSSGLSGGDQYNEQFF
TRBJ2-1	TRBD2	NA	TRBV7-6	TGTGCCAGCAGCCGGGGGACTAGCGGGAACTCCTACAATGAGCAGTTCTTC	CASSRGTSGNSYNEQFF
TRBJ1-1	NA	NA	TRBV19	TGTGCCAGTAGTCCGGACTTCGGGAACACTGAAGCTTTCTTT	CASSPDFGNTEAFF
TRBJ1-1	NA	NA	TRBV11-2	TGTGCCAGCAGCCCTTCTATTCAGGGAGGAACTGAAGCTTTCTTT	CASSPSIQGGTEAFF
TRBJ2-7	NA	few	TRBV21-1	TGTGCCAGCAGCAAAGAAGAGGATAGCTCCTACGAGCAGTACTTC	CASSKEEDSSYEQYF
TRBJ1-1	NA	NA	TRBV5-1	TGCGCCAGCAGCTGGGGGCTTGTGAACACTGAAGCTTTCTTT	CASSWGLVNTEAFF
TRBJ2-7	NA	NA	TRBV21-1	TGTGCCAGCAGTGAATTCCTCGACTGCTCCTACGAGCAGTACTTC	CASSEFLDCSYEQYF
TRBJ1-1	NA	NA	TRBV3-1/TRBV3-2	TGTGCCAGCCAGGTGGAGGGGCGGACTGAAGCTTTCTTT	CASQVEGRTEAFF
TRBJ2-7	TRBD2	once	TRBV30	TGTGCCTGGAGTCCGGGGGAGGGGTGGACCTACGAGCAGTACTTC	CAWSPGEGWTYEQYF
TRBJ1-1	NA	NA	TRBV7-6	TGTGCCAGCAGCTTAGTAAGAGACGCGGTTGAAGCTTTCTTT	CASSLVRDAVEAFF
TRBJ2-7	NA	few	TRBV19	TGTGCCAGTAGTATTACTCCATTCTACGAGCAGTACTTC	CASSITPFYEQYF
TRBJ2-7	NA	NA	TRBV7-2	TGTGCCAGCAGCCACGACAGGTTCTCCTCCTACGAGCAGTACTTC	CASSHDRFSSYEQYF
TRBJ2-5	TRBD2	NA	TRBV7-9	TGTGCCAGCAGCTTAGCGCTGACTAGCGGGTACCAAGAGACCCAGTACTTC	CASSLALTSGYQETQYF
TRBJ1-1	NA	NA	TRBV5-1	TGCGCCAGCAGACGAAGGGCCGGGGGGCTTGTTCGGAACACTGAAGCTTTCTTT	CASRRRAGGLVRNTEAFF
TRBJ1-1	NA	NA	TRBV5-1	TGCGCCAGCAGCTTGGAGTTGGCAGGCGATCAGGCTTTCTTT	CASSLELAGDQAFF
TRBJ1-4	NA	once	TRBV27	TGTGCCAGCACCCCCACAAGTGGAGATGGAAATGAAAAACTGTTTTTT	CASTPTSGDGNEKLFF
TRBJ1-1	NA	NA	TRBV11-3	TGTGCCAGCAGTCTCTCGGGGGGAACTGAAGCTTTCTTT	CASSLSGGTEAFF
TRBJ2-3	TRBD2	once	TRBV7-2	TGTGCCAGCAGCCGCCTAGCGGGGGGCCGGGATACGCAGTATTTT	CASSRLAGGRDTQYF
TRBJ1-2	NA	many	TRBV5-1	TGCGCCAGCAGCTTGGATATCACAGGGCGCTATGGCTACACCTTC	CASSLDITGRYGYTF
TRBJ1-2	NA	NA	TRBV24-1	TGTGCCACCAGTGATCCGACAGAAAACTATGGCTACACCTTC	CATSDPTENYGYTF
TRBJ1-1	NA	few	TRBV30	TGTGCCTGGGGGCCGGTCTGGGCCCGGAACACTGAAGCTTTCTTT	CAWGPVWARNTEAFF
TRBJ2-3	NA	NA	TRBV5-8	TGTGCCAGCAGCTTTGGACAGCCTAATACGCAGTATTTT	CASSFGQPNTQYF
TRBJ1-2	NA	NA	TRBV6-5	TGTGCCAGCAGAAACACCGGGGGTCAATATGGCTACACCTTC	CASRNTGGQYGYTF
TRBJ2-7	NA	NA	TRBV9	TGTGCCAGCAGCGCGCAGGGTCTATCCTACGAGCAGTACTTC	CASSAQGLSYEQYF
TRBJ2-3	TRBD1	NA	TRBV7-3	TGTGCCAGCAGTCGAACAGGGGGCACAGATACGCAGTATTTT	CASSRTGGTDTQYF
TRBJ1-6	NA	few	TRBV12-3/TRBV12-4	TGTGCCAGCTTAGGGACACGGAATTCACCCCTCCACTTT	CASLGTRNSPLHF
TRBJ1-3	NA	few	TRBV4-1	TGCGCCAGCAGCCAAGATAGCTCTGTCCTTATAGCTGGAAACACCATATATTTT	CASSQDSSVLIAGNTIYF
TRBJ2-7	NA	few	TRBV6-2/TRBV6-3	TGTGCCAGCAGTTACCTCGGGGTCCCCTACGAGCAGTACTTC	CASSYLGVPYEQYF
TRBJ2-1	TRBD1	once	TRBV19	TGTGCCAGTAGAAATTACCGACAGGGCAATGAGCAGTTCTTC	CASRNYRQGNEQFF
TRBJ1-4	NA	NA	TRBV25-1	TGTGCCAGCACTCCAAGGGGCGGCAATGAAAAACTGTTTTTT	CASTPRGGNEKLFF
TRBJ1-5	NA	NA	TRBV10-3	TGTGCCATCAGTCCCGGACATAATCAGCCCCAGCATTTT	CAISPGHNQPQHF
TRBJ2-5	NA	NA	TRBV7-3	TGTGCCAGCAGCCAATCCGGTCGGCAAGAGACCCAGTACTTC	CASSQSGRQETQYF
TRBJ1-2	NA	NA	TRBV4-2	TGTGCCAGCAGCCAAATTGGGGGGTCGGGATTCTATGGCTACACCTTC	CASSQIGGSGFYGYTF
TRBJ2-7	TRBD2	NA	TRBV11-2	TGTGCCAGCAGCTTAGAACCCGGGACTAGGGCCGAGCAGTACTTC	CASSLEPGTRAEQYF
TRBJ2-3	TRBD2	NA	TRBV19	TGTGCCAGTAGTATGGGGGGGGGCACAGATACGCAGTATTTT	CASSMGGGTDTQYF
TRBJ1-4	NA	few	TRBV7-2	TGTGCCAGCAGCTTAGCCCGGACAAGCACTAATGAAAAACTGTTTTTT	CASSLARTSTNEKLFF
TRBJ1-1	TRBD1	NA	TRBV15	TGTGCCACCCGTTTCTACAGGGGGAACACTGAAGCTTTCTTT	CATRFYRGNTEAFF
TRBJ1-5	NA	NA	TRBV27	TGTGCCAGCAGTTTATCGAGAACGGGTTTTAGCAATCAGCCCCAGCATTTT	CASSLSRTGFSNQPQHF
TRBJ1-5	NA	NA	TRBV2	TGTGCCAGCAATGGCAGGGTAACTCAGCCCCAGCATTTT	CASNGRVTQPQHF
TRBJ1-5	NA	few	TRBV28	TGTGCCAGCAGCCCTCGGGACATTAGCAATCAGCCCCAGCATTTT	CASSPRDISNQPQHF
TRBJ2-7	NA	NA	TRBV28	TGTGCCAGCAGGGGTATTGGAAGCGGAACCTACGAGCAGTACTTC	CASRGIGSGTYEQYF
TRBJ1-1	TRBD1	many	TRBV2	TGTGCCAGCAATGGACAGGGGGACACTGAAGCTTTCTTT	CASNGQGDTEAFF
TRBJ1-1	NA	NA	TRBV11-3	TGTGCCAGCAGCTTTGAGGATAACACTGAAGCTTTCTTT	CASSFEDNTEAFF
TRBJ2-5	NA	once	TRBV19	TGTGCCAGTAGTCGGGTGGCGGGCTCAGTAGAGACCCAGTACTTC	CASSRVAGSVETQYF
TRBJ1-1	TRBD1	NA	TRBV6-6	TGTGCCAGCAGTTTCGGACAGGGAAGTTTGGGCACTGAAGCTTTCTTT	CASSFGQGSLGTEAFF
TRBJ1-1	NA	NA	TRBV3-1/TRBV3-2	TGTGCCAGCAGTACAGCCCTAGGGGACACTGAAGCTTTCTTT	CASSTALGDTEAFF
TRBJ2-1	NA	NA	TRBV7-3	TGTGCCAGCAGCGCGTCACGGGACAATGAGCAGTTCTTC	CASSASRDNEQFF
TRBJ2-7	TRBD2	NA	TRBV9	TGTGCCAGCGGGAGGGGAGTAGGCGAGCAGTACTTC	CASGRGVGEQYF
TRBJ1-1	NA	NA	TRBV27	TGTGCCAGCAGTTTATGGGCGACGGTGAACACTGAAGCTTTCTTT	CASSLWATVNTEAFF
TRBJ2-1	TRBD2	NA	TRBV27	TGTGCCAGCAGTTTCTTACAGGTCGGGACTAGCGGTTACAATGAGCAGTTCTTC	CASSFLQVGTSGYNEQFF
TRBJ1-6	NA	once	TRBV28	TGTGCCAGCAGTGGGGGGTGGAGGGGTAATTCACCCCTCCACTTT	CASSGGWRGNSPLHF
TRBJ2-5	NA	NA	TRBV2	TGTGCCAGCAGTGAACAGGAAGAGACCCAGTACTTC	CASSEQEETQYF
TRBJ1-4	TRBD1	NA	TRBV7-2	TGTGCCAGCAGCTTAAATTCAGGGGGAGTGGGTGAAAAACTGTTTTTT	CASSLNSGGVGEKLFF